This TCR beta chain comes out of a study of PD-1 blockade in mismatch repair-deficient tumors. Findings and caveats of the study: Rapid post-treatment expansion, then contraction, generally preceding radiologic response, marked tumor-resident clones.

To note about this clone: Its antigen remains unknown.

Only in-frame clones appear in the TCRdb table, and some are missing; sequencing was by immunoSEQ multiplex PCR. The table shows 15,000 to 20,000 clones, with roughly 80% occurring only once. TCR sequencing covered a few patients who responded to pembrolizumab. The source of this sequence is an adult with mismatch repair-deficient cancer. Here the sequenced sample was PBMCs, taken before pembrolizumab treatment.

For the CDR3, the DNA is TGTGCCAGCAGTTCCCTAGTGGCCGGGGAGCTGTTTTTT. Translated: CASSSLVAGELFF. The rearrangement uses TRBV6-6 and TRBJ2-2; D gene uncertain. Germline CDR1 is MNHNY and CDR2 is SVGAGI (reference sequence). This CDR3 comprises 13 residues. Trimming took off 4 bases at V and 6 bases at J, with 9 bases between the two ends.